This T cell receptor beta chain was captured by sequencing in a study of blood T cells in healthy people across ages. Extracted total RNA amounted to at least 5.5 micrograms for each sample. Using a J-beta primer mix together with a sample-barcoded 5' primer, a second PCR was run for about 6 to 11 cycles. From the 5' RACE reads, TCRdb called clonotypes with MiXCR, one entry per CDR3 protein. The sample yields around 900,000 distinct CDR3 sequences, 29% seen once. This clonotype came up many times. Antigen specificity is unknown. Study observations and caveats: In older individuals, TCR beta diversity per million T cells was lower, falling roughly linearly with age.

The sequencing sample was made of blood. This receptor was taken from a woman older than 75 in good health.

The CDR3 DNA sequence: TGCAGTGCTAGCGTACCGGGACCCATCCAAGAGACCCAGTACTTC. As protein: CSASVPGPIQETQYF. The chain joins TRBV20-1 to TRBJ2-5, with D perhaps TRBD1 or TRBD2 (5 bases each). This CDR3 contains 15 residues. Germline V gene data show CDR1 as DFQATT and CDR2 as SNEGSKA (reference sequence). V was clipped by 3 bases and J by 1 base, with 15 bases between them.